The clone carrying this TCR beta chain was found many times. The entry originates in a study of T-cell reconstitution after alpha-beta-depleted transplantation in children. Unique molecular identifiers featured in how the TCRbeta library was prepared. TCRdb reprocessed the PCR reads via MiXCR and lists one record per CDR3 protein. The sample holds 600,000 to 700,000 distinct CDR3 sequences, around a sixth seen once. The sequence derives from a human donor who donated a stem cell graft to a child with acute myeloid leukemia. The sequences come from PBMCs from the stem cell graft donor, collected from the stem cell graft.

In DNA form, the CDR3 reads TGTGCCAGCACCCTCGGAGGGGACTATGGCTACACCTTC. Its translation is CASTLGGDYGYTF. The rearrangement links TRBV12-3 or TRBV12-4 to TRBJ1-2; D is perhaps TRBD1 (5 bases). V lost 7 bases, J lost 3 bases, and 12 bases lay in between. The CDR3 has 13 residues.